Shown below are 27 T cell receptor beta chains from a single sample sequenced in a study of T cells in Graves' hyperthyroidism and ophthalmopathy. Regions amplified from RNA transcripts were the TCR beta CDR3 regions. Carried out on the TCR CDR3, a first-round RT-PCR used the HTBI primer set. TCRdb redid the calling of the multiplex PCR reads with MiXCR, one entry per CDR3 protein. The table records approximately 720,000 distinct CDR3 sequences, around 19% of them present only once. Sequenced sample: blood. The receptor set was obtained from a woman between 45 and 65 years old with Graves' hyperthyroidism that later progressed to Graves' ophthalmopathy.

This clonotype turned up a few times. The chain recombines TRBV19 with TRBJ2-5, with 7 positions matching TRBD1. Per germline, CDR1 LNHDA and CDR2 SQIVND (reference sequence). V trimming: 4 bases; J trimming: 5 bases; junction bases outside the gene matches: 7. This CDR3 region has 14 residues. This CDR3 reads CASSTNRGAETQYF. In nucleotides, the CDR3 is TGTGCCAGTAGTACCAACAGGGGAGCGGAGACCCAGTACTTC.

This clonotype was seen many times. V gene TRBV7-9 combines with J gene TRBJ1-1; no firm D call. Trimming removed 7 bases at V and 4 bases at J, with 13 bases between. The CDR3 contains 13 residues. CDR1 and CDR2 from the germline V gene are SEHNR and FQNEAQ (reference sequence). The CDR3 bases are TGTGCCAGCACCCCCGTCGGCAGCACTGAAGCTTTCTTT. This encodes CASTPVGSTEAFF.

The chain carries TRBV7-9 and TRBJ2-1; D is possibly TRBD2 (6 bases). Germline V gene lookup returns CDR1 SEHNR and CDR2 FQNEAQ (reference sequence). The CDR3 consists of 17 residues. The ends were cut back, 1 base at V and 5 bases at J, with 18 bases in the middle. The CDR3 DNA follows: TGTGCCAGCAGCTTAGATCCTCTCCTAGCGACGAACAATGAGCAGTTCTTC. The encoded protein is CASSLDPLLATNNEQFF.

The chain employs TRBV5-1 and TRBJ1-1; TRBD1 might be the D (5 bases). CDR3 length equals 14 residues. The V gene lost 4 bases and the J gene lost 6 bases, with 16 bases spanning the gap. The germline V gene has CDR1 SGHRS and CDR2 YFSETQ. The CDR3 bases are TGCGCCAGCAGCAGCCGGGGCCGAAGCCCTGAAGCTTTCTTT. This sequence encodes CASSSRGRSPEAFF.

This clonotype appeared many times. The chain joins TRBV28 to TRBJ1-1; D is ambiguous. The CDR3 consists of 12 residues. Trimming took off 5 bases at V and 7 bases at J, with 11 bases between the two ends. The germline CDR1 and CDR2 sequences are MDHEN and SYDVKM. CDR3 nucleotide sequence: TGTGCCAGCAGTCACGACATTAATGAAGCTTTCTTT. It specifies CASSHDINEAFF. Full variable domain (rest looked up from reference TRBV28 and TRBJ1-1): DVKVTQSSRYLVKRTGEKVFLECVQDMDHENMFWYRQDPGLGLRLIYFSYDVKMKEKGDIPEGYSVSREKKERFSLILESASTNQTSMYLCASSHDINEAFFGQGTRLTVV.

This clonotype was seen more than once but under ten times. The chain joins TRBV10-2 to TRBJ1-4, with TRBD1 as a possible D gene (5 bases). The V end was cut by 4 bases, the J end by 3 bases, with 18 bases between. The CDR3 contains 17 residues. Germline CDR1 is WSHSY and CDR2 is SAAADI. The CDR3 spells CASSGPGFGGPNEKLFF. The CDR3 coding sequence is TGCGCCAGCAGTGGCCCTGGGTTCGGGGGACCTAATGAAAAACTGTTTTTT.

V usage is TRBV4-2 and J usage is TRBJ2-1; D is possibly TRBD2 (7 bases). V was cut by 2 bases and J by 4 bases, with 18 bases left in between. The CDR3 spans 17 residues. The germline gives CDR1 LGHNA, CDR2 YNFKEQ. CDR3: CASSQLAGRGAYNEQFF. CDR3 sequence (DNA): TGTGCCAGCAGCCAATTGGCGGGACGGGGGGCTTACAATGAGCAGTTCTTC.

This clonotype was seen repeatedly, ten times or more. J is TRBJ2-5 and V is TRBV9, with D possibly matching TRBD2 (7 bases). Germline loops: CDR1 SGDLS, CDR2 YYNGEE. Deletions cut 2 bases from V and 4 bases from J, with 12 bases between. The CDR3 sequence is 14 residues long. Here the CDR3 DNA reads TGTGCCAGCAGCGTCGGCGGGGGCGTAGAGACCCAGTACTTC. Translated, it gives CASSVGGGVETQYF. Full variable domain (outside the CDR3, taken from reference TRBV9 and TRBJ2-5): DSGVTQTPKHLITATGQRVTLRCSPRSGDLSVYWYQQSLDQGLQFLIQYYNGEERAKGNILERFSAQQFPDLHSELNLSSLELGDSALYFCASSVGGGVETQYFGPGTRLLVL.

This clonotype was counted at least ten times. The DNA of the CDR3 is TGTGCCATCCACTCGGGACAGGGTGTTGAAAAACTGTTTTTT. It codes for CAIHSGQGVEKLFF. The chain has TRBV2 and TRBJ1-4; 9 bases line up with TRBD1. The germline V gene has CDR1 SNHLY and CDR2 FYNNEI. The length of the CDR3 is 14 residues. Trimming cost V 10 bases and J 7 bases; bases outside gene matches: 10.

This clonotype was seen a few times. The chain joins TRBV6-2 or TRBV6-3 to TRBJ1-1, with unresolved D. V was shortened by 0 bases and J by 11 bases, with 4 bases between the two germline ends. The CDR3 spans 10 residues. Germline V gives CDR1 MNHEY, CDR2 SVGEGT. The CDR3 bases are TGTGCCAGCAGTTACTCCCCTGCTTTCTTT. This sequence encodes CASSYSPAFF.

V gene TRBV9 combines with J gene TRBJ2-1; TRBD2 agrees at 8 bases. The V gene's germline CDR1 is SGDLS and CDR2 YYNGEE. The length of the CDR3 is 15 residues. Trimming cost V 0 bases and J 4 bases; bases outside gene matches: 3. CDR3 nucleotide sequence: TGTGCCAGCAGCGTAGTAGCGGGGAATTACAATGAGCAGTTCTTC. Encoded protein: CASSVVAGNYNEQFF.

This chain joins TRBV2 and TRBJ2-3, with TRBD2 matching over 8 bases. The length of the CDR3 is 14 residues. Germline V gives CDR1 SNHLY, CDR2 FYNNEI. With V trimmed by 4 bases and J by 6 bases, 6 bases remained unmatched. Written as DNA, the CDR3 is TGTGCCAGCAGTGTCGAGCGGGGGTGGGATACGCAGTATTTT. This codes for CASSVERGWDTQYF.

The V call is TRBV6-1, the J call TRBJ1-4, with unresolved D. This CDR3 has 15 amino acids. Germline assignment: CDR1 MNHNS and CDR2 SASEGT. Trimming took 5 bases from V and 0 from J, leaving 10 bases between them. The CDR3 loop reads CASSYSAPTNEKLFF. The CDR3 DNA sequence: TGTGCCAGCAGTTACAGCGCCCCAACTAATGAAAAACTGTTTTTT.

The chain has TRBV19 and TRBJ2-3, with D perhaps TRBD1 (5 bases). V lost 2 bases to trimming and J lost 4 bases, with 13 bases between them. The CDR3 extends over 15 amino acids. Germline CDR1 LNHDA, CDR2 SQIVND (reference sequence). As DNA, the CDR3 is TGTGCCAGTAGTATAAAGGACATGGGCCCAGATACGCAGTATTTT. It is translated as CASSIKDMGPDTQYF.

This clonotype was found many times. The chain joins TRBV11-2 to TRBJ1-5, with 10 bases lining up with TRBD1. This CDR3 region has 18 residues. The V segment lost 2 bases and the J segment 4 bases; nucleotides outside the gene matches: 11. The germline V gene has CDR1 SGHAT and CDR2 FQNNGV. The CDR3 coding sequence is TGTGCCAGCAGCTTAACGGGACAGGGGCTCCGTAGAAATCAGCCCCAGCATTTT. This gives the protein CASSLTGQGLRRNQPQHF.

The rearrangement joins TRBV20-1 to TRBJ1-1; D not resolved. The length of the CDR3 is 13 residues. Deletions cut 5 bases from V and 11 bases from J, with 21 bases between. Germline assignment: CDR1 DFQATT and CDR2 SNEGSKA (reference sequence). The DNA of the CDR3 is TGCAGTGCTGATCCGTGGGGAAAGCTGGCGGCTTTCTTT. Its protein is CSADPWGKLAAFF.

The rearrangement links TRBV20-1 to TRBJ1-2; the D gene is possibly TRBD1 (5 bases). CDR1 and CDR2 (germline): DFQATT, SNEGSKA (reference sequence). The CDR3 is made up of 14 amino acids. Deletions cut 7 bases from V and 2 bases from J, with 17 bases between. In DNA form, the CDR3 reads TGCAGTGTCGGCTCGGGTGAGGGGAACTATGGCTACACCTTC. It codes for CSVGSGEGNYGYTF.

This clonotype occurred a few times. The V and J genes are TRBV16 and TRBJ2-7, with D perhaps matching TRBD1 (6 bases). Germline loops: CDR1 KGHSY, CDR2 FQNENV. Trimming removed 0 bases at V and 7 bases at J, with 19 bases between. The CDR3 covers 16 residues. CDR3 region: CASSQSRSGAAWEQYF. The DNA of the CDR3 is TGTGCCAGCAGCCAATCTAGGTCAGGGGCCGCCTGGGAGCAGTACTTC.

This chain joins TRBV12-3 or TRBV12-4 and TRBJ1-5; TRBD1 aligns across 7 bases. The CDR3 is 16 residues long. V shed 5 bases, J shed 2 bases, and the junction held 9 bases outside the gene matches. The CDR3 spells CASSKATGKGNQPQHF. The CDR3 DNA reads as TGTGCCAGCAGTAAAGCGACAGGGAAGGGCAATCAGCCCCAGCATTTT.

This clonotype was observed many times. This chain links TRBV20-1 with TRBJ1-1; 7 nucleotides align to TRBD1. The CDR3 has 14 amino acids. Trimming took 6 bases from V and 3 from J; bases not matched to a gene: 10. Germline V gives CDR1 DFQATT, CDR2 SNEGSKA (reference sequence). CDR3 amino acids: CSAPDTQGDTEAFF. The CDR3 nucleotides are TGCAGTGCACCGGACACCCAGGGGGACACTGAAGCTTTCTTT.

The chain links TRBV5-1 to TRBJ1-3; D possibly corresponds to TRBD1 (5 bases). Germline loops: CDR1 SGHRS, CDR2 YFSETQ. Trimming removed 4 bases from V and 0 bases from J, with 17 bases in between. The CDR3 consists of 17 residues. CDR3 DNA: TGCGCCAGCAGCCCGTCCCTCTCAGGGAGCTCTGGAAACACCATATATTTT. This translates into CASSPSLSGSSGNTIYF.

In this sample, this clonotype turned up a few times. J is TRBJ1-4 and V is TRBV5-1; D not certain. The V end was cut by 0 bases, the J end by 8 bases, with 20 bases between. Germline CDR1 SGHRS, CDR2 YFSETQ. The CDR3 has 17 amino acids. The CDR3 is CASSLDPRSLPGEKLFF. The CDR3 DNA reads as TGCGCCAGCAGCTTGGACCCCCGAAGCCTTCCGGGGGAAAAACTGTTTTTT.

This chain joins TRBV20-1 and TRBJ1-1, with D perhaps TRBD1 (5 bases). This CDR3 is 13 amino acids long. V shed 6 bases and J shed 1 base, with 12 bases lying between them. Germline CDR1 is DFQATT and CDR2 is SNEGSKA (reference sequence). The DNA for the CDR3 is TGCAGTGCCGACGGACACCCGAACACTGAAGCTTTCTTT. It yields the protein CSADGHPNTEAFF.

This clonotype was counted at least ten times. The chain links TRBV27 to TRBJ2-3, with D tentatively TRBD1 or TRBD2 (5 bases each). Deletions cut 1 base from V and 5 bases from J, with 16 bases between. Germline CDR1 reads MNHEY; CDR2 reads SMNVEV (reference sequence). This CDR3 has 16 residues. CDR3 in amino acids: CASSLLVGVQLDTQYF. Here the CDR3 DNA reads TGTGCCAGCAGTTTATTGGTGGGGGTTCAGCTAGATACGCAGTATTTT.

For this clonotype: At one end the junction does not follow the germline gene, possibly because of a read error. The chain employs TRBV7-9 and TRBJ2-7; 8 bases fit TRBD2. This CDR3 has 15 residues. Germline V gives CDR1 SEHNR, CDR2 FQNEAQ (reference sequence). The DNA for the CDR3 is TGTGCCAGCAGCCTAGCGGGCCACTTCACCTACGAGCAGTACTTC. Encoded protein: CASSLAGHFTYEQYF. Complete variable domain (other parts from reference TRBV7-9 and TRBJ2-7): DTGVSQNPRHKITKRGQNVTFRCDPISEHNRLYWYRQTLGQGPEFLTYFQNEAQLEKSRLLSDRFSAERPKGSFSTLEIQRTEQGDSAMYLCASSLAGHFTYEQYFGPGTRLTVT.

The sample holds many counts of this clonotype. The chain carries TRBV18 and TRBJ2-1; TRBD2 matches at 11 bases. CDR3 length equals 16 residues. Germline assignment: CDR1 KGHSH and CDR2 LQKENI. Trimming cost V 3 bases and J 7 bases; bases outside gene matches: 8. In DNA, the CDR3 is TGTGCCAGCTCACCGCAGACTAGCGGGGTTACTAATGAGCAGTTCTTC. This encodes CASSPQTSGVTNEQFF.

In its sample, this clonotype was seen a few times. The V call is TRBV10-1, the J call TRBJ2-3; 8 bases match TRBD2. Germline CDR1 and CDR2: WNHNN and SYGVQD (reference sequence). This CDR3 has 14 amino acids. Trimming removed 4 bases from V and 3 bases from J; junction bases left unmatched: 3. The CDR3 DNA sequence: TGCGCCAGCAGTGTAGCGGGGACGACAGATACGCAGTATTTT. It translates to CASSVAGTTDTQYF.